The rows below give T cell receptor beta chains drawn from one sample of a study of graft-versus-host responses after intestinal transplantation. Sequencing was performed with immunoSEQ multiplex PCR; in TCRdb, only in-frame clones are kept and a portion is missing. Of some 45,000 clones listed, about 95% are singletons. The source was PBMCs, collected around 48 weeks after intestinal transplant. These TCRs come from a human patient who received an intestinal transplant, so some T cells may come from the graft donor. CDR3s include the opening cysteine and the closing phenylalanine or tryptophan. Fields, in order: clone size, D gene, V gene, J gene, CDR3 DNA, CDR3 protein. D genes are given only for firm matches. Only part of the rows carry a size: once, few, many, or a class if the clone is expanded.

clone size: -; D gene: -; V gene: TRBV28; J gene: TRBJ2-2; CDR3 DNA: TGTGCCAGCAGTTTGGGCATAGAGAGGGAGCTGTTTTTT; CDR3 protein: CASSLGIERELFF
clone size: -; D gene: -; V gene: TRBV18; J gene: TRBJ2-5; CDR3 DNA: TGTGCCAGCTCACCACCGACGGAGGAGACCCAGTACTTC; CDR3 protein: CASSPPTEETQYF
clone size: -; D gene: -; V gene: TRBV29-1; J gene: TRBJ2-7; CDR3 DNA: TGCAGCGTTGAATCACAGGGAGGCTACGAGCAGTACTTC; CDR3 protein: CSVESQGGYEQYF
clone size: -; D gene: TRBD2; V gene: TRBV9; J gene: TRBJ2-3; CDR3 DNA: TGTGCCAGCAGCGAGGTGACTAGCCGTTTTAAGGATACGCAGTATTTT; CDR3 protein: CASSEVTSRFKDTQYF
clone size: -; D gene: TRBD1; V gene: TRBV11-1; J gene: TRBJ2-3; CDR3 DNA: TGTGCCAGCAGCTTAACTGACAGGGAGACAGATACGCAGTATTTT; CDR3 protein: CASSLTDRETDTQYF
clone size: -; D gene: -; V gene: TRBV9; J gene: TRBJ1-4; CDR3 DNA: TGTGCCAGCAGTGAGCGGGGGCATTCTAATGAAAAACTGTTTTTT; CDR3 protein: CASSERGHSNEKLFF
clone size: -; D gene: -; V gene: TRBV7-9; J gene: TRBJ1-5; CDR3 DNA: TGTGCCAGCAGTACGGGGGGGAGCAATCAGCCCCAGCATTTT; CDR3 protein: CASSTGGSNQPQHF
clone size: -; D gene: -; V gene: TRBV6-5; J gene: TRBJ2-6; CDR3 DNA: TGTGCCAGCAGTTACTCGTTCTATCCTGGGGCCAACGTCCTGACTTTC; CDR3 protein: CASSYSFYPGANVLTF
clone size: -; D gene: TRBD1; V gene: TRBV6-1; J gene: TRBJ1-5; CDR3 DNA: TGTGCCAGCAGCCGCGACAGGGGGTTACAGCCCCAGCATTTT; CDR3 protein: CASSRDRGLQPQHF
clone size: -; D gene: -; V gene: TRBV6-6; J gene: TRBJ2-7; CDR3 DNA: TGTGCCAGCAGGGACCAGGGGTCGCCCTACGAGCAGTACTTC; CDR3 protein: CASRDQGSPYEQYF
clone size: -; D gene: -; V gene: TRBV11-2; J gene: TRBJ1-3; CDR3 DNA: TGTGCCAGCAGCTTGTCAGGCGGAAACACCATATATTTT; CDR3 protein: CASSLSGGNTIYF
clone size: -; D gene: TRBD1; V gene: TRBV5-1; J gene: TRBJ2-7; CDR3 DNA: TGCGCCAGCAGCTTGGCATCTGGGACAGGGACCTACGAGCAGTACTTC; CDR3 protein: CASSLASGTGTYEQYF
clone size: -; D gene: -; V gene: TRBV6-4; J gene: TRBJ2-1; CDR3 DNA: TGTGCCAGCAGCCCGGGGGTGTCCAATGAGCAGTTCTTC; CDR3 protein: CASSPGVSNEQFF
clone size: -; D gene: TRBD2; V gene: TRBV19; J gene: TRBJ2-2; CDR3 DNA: TGTGCCACCTCAGGATCTTGGAGTAGCGGGGGATTAAACACCGGGGAGCTGTTTTTT; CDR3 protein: CATSGSWSSGGLNTGELFF
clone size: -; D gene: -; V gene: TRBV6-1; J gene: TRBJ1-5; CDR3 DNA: TGTGCCAGCAGTGTTATAGGGTACAATCAGCCCCAGCATTTT; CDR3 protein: CASSVIGYNQPQHF
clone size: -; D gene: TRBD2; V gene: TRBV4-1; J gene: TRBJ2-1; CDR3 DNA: TGCGCCAGCAGCCAGTACCAGAGGGAGGGCCCGGTAGAGCAGTTCTTC; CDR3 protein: CASSQYQREGPVEQFF
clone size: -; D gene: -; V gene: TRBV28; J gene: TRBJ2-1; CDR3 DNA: TGTGCCAGCGCCGGGGCCCTGGAGCAGTTCTTC; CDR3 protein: CASAGALEQFF
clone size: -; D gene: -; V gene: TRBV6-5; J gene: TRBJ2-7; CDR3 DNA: TGTGCCAGCAGTGAAAGACAGCCGTACGAGCAGTACTTC; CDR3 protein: CASSERQPYEQYF
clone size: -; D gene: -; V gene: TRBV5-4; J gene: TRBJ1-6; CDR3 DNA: TGTGCCAGCAGCCAAGATCTGCTAGTAGGGAATTCACCCCTCCACTTT; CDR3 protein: CASSQDLLVGNSPLHF
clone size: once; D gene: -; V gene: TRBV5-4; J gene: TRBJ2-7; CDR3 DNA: TGTGCCAGCAGTCGAGACAGTCTACCCTACGAGCAGTACTTC; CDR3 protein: CASSRDSLPYEQYF
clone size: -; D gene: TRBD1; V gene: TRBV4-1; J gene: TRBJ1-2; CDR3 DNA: TGCGCCAGCAGCAGGGGCACGACAGGGGGCGCCGGGATTGTCCACTATGGCTACACCTTC; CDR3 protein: CASSRGTTGGAGIVHYGYTF
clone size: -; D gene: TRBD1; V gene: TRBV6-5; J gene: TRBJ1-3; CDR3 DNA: TGTGCCAGCACCCGGGACAGGGGCTCTGGAAACACCATATATTTT; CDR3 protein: CASTRDRGSGNTIYF
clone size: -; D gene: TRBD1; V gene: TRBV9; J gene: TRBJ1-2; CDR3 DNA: TGTGCCAGCAGCGTGGACAGGGGGCGGTCGTCTAACTATGGCTACACCTTC; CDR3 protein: CASSVDRGRSSNYGYTF
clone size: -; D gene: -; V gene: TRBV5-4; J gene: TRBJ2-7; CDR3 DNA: TGTGCCAGCAGCTTGGCTGGCAGGCCGCAGTACTTC; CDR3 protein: CASSLAGRPQYF
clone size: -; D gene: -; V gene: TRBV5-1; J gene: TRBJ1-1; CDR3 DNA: TGCGCCAGCAGCTTGCCAAACACTGAAGCTTTCTTT; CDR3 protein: CASSLPNTEAFF
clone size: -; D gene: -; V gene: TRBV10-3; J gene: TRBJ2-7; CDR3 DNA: TGTGCCATCAGTGTCCGGGACCCTCCTGGCGAGCAGTACTTC; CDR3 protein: CAISVRDPPGEQYF
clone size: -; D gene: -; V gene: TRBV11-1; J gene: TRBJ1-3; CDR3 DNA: TGTGCCAGCAGCTTAGACGGGAGCTCTGGAAACACCATATATTTT; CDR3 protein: CASSLDGSSGNTIYF
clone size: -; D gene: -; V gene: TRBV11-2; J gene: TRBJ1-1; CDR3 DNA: TGTGCCAGCAGCCCGAGAGATCCCCGGGACACTGAAGCTTTCTTT; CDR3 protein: CASSPRDPRDTEAFF
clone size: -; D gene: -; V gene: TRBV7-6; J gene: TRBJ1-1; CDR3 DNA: TGTGCCAGCAGCTTAGGGGGCTGGGACACTGAAGCTTTCTTT; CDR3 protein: CASSLGGWDTEAFF
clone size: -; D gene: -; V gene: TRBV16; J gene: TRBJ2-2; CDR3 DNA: TGTGCCAGCAGCCATGAGGTGACCGGGGAGCTGTTTTTT; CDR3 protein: CASSHEVTGELFF
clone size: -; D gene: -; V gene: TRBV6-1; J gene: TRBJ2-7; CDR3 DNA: TGTGCCAGCAGTGTCAGGACACAGACCTACGAGCAGTACTTC; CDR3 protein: CASSVRTQTYEQYF
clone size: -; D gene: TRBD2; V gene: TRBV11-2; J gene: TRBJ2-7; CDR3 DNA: TGTGCCAGCAGCTTATTCGTCGCTAGCGGAGATTACGAGCAGTACTTC; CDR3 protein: CASSLFVASGDYEQYF
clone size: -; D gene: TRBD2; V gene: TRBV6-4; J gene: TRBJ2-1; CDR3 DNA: TGTGCCAGCAGTCCGGGACTAGGATACAATGGGCAGTTCTTC; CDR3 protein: CASSPGLGYNGQFF
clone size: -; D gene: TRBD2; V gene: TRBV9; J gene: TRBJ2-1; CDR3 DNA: TGTGCCAGCAGCGTAGCTAGGGTAGCGGGAGGCGGCAATGAGCAGTTCTTC; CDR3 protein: CASSVARVAGGGNEQFF
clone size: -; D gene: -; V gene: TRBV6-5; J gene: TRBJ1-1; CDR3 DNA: TGTGCCAGCAGTTACGGGGTTGGAACTGAAGCTTTCTTT; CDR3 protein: CASSYGVGTEAFF
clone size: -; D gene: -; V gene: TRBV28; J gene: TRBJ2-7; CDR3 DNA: TGTGCCAGCCGAGAGGGGGTATTAGGGAGCTACGAGCAGTACTTC; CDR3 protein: CASREGVLGSYEQYF
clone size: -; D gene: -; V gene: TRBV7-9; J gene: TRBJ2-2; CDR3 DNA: TGTGCCAGCAGCTTAAATCGGGGGCCAACGAACACCGGGGAGCTGTTTTTT; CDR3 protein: CASSLNRGPTNTGELFF
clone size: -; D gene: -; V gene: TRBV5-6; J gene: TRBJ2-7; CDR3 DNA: TGTGCCAGCAGCTTGGGACAGTCCTACGAGCAGTACTTC; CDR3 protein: CASSLGQSYEQYF
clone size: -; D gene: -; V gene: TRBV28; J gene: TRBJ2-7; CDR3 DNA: TGTGCCAGCAGTTTAGGGGGACCGACCTACGAGCAGTACTTC; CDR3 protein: CASSLGGPTYEQYF
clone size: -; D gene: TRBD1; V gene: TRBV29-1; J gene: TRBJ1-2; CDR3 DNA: TGCAGCGCCCAGGGGGGAGCTGGCTACACCTTC; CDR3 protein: CSAQGGAGYTF
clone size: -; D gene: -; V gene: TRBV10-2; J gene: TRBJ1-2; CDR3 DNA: TGCGCCAGCAAGGTCCAGGATGATAATGGCTACACCTTC; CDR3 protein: CASKVQDDNGYTF